Here is one T cell receptor beta chain with its context. Its antigen is undetermined. This record comes from a study of T cell repertoires in cytomegalovirus infection. As for the study in general: Public signatures in TCR beta pointed to CMV infection and matching HLA type.

Study-level results: In two of eight donors, the top clonotype was HLA-C-restricted CMV-specific. Cumulated frequencies of public TCR beta families served to identify carriers of CMV plus the relevant HLA.

TCRdb redid the calling of the reads with MiXCR, one entry per CDR3 protein. The data hold about 450,000 distinct CDR3 sequences, with roughly 30% observed a single time. Sequenced material: PBMCs. The receptor was isolated from a human donor in good health (CMV status not recorded). Some clones in this sample may be carry-over from other donors' samples.

In DNA, the CDR3 is TGCAGTGCTAGAGACGTAGCGGGGGACTCCTATGAGCAGTTCTTC. Translation gives CSARDVAGDSYEQFF. This chain uses TRBV20-1 with TRBJ2-1, with 9 bases fitting TRBD2. With 0 bases clipped from V and 8 bases from J, the junction kept 8 bases outside the gene matches. There are 15 residues in the CDR3. Germline loops: CDR1 DFQATT, CDR2 SNEGSKA (reference sequence).